The entry that follows covers one T cell receptor (beta chain) sequence. The germline V gene encodes CDR1 MNHEY and CDR2 SVGEGT. J gave up 8 bases and V 5 bases, and 6 bases lay outside the gene matches. This CDR3 is 16 amino acids long. Authors' methods: How many nucleated cells were present was estimated from reference gene primer amplification. The repertoire was sequenced with immunoSEQ multiplex PCR; TCRdb's copy has only in-frame clones and lacks some. The V and J calls and clone size are taken from that table; D and trimming were inferred from the DNA. The sample has over 80,000 clones, 60% to 80% seen once. This entry belongs to a study of blood T cell repertoires in COVID-19. Overall study: COVID-19 samples from acute and convalescent phases originated in the United States, Italy and Spain. From T cells, B-cell-depleted T cells, or PBMCs came the material, which was cDNA or gDNA.

This sequence was found in a woman aged 45-65 years with acute or convalescent COVID-19. Material: peripheral blood. The J gene is TRBJ2-1, the V gene TRBV6-2 or TRBV6-3; 16 nucleotides agree with TRBD2. The CDR3 protein is CASSDGTSGGAYEQFF. The CDR3 DNA reads TGTGCCAGCAGTGACGGGACTAGCGGGGGGGCGTATGAGCAGTTCTTC.